This entry is about one T cell receptor (beta chain). The data stem from a study of identical twins. Germline V CDR1 and CDR2: SGHTA, FQGTGA. Losses at the gene ends were 7 bases for V and 7 bases for J; bases not matched to a gene: 9. The CDR3 totals 13 residues. TCRdb reanalysed the 5' RACE reads using MiXCR and keeps one entry per CDR3 protein. The table has roughly 230,000 distinct CDR3 sequences, about 8.9% seen once; the top ten hold less than 4%. These same records also appear under a second study, on yellow fever vaccine responses in identical twins.

The chain links TRBV7-3 to TRBJ1-1, with 7 nucleotides matching TRBD1. The sequenced sample was CD8+ T cells sorted from blood. This clonotype originated in a woman in her late teens or twenties in good health. The CDR3 sequence is CASMPGQGGEAFF. As DNA, the CDR3 is TGTGCCAGCATGCCAGGTCAGGGGGGTGAAGCTTTCTTT.